This TCR beta chain is from a study of blood T cells in healthy people across ages. Study-wide points: Naive CD4+ cell counts and diversity both ran higher in long-lived than in aged donors.

The second PCR ran about 6 to 12 cycles with a sample-barcoded 5' primer and J-beta primers. Sequencing recovered at least 2.5 million CDR3-containing paired-end reads from each sample. From the 5' RACE reads, TCRdb called clonotypes with MiXCR, one entry per CDR3 protein. The table shows around 1,700,000 distinct CDR3 sequences, with approximately 30% occurring only once. To note about this clonotype: Antigen specificity is unknown.

Sequencing used blood. This TCR was sampled from a woman aged 25-40 years in good health.

The CDR3 coding sequence is TGCGCCAGCAGCCAGAACCCACAGGAGAACACTGAAGCTTTCTTT. Translated, it gives CASSQNPQENTEAFF. The chain has TRBV4-1 and TRBJ1-1; tentatively, D is TRBD1 (5 bases). Germline V gene lookup returns CDR1 MGHRA and CDR2 YSYEKL. V lost 3 bases and J lost 1, with 12 bases in between. CDR3 length: 15 residues.